This T cell receptor beta chain was recovered during a study of cytomegalovirus exposure and HLA in healthy donors. This CDR3 comprises 14 residues. The germline V and J ends were trimmed by 5 bases and 8 bases, with 18 bases remaining between them. Germline values: CDR1 MNHEY, CDR2 SVGAGI. Study-level results: CMV serostatus alone was available as immune exposure information.

Both 60 Vbeta primers and 13 Jbeta primers went into the PCR. Libraries were prepared by immunoSEQ multiplex PCR; TCRdb keeps only in-frame clonotypes and omits some of them. This sample has some 150,000 clones, with 82% found just once. Notes on this clone: What it binds is not known.

The chain joins TRBV6-5 to TRBJ1-1, with D tentatively TRBD1 (5 bases). This sequence originates from a woman between 45 and 65 years old in good health and CMV-seropositive. Material for sequencing was PBMCs. The CDR3 spells CASSIDQGPDEAFF. The DNA of the CDR3 is TGTGCCAGCAGTATAGATCAGGGCCCGGACGAAGCTTTCTTT.